This entry concerns a single T cell receptor (beta chain). Its antigen is as yet unknown. The same CDR3 can be traced to other DNA sequences in this sample. A marrow graft followed busulfan-fludarabine conditioning, with cyclophosphamide on days +3 and +4. The data derive from a study of T cells after posttransplantation cyclophosphamide. CDR1 MNHEY and CDR2 SMNVEV come from the germline V gene (reference sequence). The CDR3 extends over 13 amino acids. V was trimmed by 2 bases and J by 5 bases, leaving 9 bases between them. Produced via immunoSEQ multiplex PCR; TCRdb's table is partial and in-frame only. The sample lists roughly 9,900 clones, approximately 86% occurring once. Study results and caveats: TRB overlap between skin or GI tissue T cells and blood was limited. After PTCy, TRB diversity resembled that of CNI/methotrexate controls. Donor CD8+ memory clones often dominated recipient blood repertoires at later times.

This TCR was recovered from a male patient between 25 and 39 years old who received an allogeneic stem cell transplant from a related donor, was CMV-positive, and had acute GVHD only. The graft donor may account for some of the T cells. The rearrangement uses TRBV27 and TRBJ1-1; D remains unclear. Material: CD4+ T cells sorted from PBMCs, obtained after allogeneic stem cell transplant with posttransplant cyclophosphamide. The CDR3 is CASSLGRATEAFF. In DNA form, the CDR3 reads TGTGCCAGCAGTTTAGGGAGGGCAACTGAAGCTTTCTTT.